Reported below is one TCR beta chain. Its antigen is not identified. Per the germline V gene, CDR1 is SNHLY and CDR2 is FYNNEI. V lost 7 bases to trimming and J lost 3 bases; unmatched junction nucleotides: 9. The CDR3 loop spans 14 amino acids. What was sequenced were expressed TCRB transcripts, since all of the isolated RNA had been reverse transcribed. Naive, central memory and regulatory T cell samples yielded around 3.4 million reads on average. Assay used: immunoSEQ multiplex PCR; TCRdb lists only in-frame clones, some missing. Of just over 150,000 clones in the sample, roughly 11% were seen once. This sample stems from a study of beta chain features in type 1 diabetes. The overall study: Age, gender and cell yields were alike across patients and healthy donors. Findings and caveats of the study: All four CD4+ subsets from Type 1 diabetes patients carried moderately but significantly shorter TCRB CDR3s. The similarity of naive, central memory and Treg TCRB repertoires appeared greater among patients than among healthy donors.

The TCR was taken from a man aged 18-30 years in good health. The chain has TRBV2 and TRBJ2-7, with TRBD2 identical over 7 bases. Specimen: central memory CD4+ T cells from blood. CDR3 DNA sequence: TGTGCCAGCAAAACGGCCGGGAGGCGCTACGAGCAGTACTTC. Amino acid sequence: CASKTAGRRYEQYF.